A selection of T cell receptor beta chains follows, all from one sample in a study of T cell changes during pregnancy in multiple sclerosis. The table came from immunoSEQ multiplex PCR; TCRdb's copy has only in-frame clones and leaves some out. The sample consists of some 97,000 clones, about 94% of them appearing once. Sample: peripheral blood, taken before pregnancy. The source is a female donor with multiple sclerosis, enrolled in a pregnancy study. Both conserved end residues are part of each CDR3. D genes are given only for firm matches. Clone size is shown for a subset of rows, as once, few, many or a class of expanded clone.

CDR3 protein,CDR3 DNA,clone size,V gene,D gene,J gene
CASSGDREYGYTF,TGTGCCAGCAGTGGGGACAGGGAGTATGGCTACACCTTC,NA,TRBV2,TRBD1,TRBJ1-2
CASSPRDRGRGNTIYF,TGCGCCAGCAGCCCAAGAGACAGGGGGAGAGGAAACACCATATATTTT,NA,TRBV5-1,TRBD1,TRBJ1-3
CSVEEKRPSTDTQYF,TGCAGCGTTGAAGAGAAGCGGCCTAGCACAGATACGCAGTATTTT,NA,TRBV29-1,NA,TRBJ2-3
CASSYSTSGNTEAFF,TGTGCCAGCAGTTACTCGACCAGCGGGAACACTGAAGCTTTCTTT,NA,TRBV6-5,NA,TRBJ1-1
CASSLPIYQREETNEQFF,TGTGCCAGCAGCCTACCAATCTATCAGCGGGAGGAGACTAATGAGCAGTTCTTC,NA,TRBV7-9,TRBD2,TRBJ2-1
CASSVAGGSGSQQYF,TGTGCCAGCAGCGTAGCTGGGGGTAGCGGGAGTCAGCAGTACTTC,NA,TRBV9,TRBD2,TRBJ2-7
CASSAGTGGNIQYF,TGTGCCAGCAGCGCCGGGACAGGGGGAAACATTCAGTACTTC,NA,TRBV9,TRBD1,TRBJ2-4
CASSGQGVRPDTQYF,TGTGCCAGCAGCGGCCAGGGGGTTCGTCCAGATACGCAGTATTTT,NA,TRBV9,TRBD1,TRBJ2-3
CASSRQGSDEQYF,TGTGCCAGCAGTCGACAGGGGAGTGACGAGCAGTACTTC,NA,TRBV27,TRBD1,TRBJ2-7
CSAKLTGELFF,TGCAGTGCCAAACTCACCGGGGAGCTGTTTTTT,NA,TRBV20-1,NA,TRBJ2-2
CASSQGEKLFF,TGTGCCAGCAGTCAGGGTGAAAAACTGTTTTTT,NA,TRBV27,NA,TRBJ1-4
CASSDQVGGGRSNQPQHF,TGTGCCAGCAGTGACCAGGTAGGGGGGGGCCGAAGTAATCAGCCCCAGCATTTT,NA,TRBV6-1,NA,TRBJ1-5
CASSLTRVSGSSEQFF,TGTGCCAGCAGCCTAACTCGGGTTAGCGGGAGTTCTGAGCAGTTCTTC,NA,TRBV11-2,TRBD2,TRBJ2-1
CASSLNSRLTDTQYF,TGCGCCAGCAGCTTGAACTCCAGACTCACAGATACGCAGTATTTT,NA,TRBV5-1,NA,TRBJ2-3
CATNGQGEETQYF,TGTGCCACTAACGGACAGGGCGAAGAGACCCAGTACTTC,NA,TRBV15,TRBD1,TRBJ2-5
CASSLPGLAYEQYF,TGTGCCAGCTCCTTACCGGGACTAGCCTACGAGCAGTACTTC,NA,TRBV28,TRBD2,TRBJ2-7
CASSLSQGLAGVSTGELFF,TGTGCCAGCAGCCTAAGCCAGGGACTAGCGGGAGTAAGCACCGGGGAGCTGTTTTTT,NA,TRBV7-9,TRBD2,TRBJ2-2
CASSSLPATGKNTGELFF,TGTGCCAGCAGCTCCTTACCTGCGACAGGGAAAAACACCGGGGAGCTGTTTTTT,few,TRBV7-3,TRBD1,TRBJ2-2
CASTRETQYF,TGTGCCAGCACCCGAGAGACCCAGTACTTC,NA,TRBV2,NA,TRBJ2-5
CASSDFTHPDGFYEQYF,TGTGCCAGCAGTGACTTTACACACCCTGATGGTTTCTACGAGCAGTACTTC,NA,TRBV6-4,NA,TRBJ2-7
CASSVDRGGEQYF,TGTGCCAGCAGCGTCGACAGGGGAGGCGAGCAGTACTTC,NA,TRBV11-2,TRBD1,TRBJ2-7
CASSYLTSTDTQYF,TGTGCCAGCAGTTACCTTACTAGCACAGATACGCAGTATTTT,NA,TRBV6-5,NA,TRBJ2-3
CASSSYSPTNEKLFF,TGCGCCAGCAGCTCATACAGTCCAACTAATGAAAAACTGTTTTTT,NA,TRBV5-1,NA,TRBJ1-4
CASSSHDRTNEQFF,TGTGCCAGCAGTTCTCACGACAGGACGAATGAGCAGTTCTTC,once,TRBV6-5,NA,TRBJ2-1
CASSTSVSNTGELFF,TGTGCCAGTAGTACGTCGGTATCGAACACCGGGGAGCTGTTTTTT,NA,TRBV19,NA,TRBJ2-2
CASSLSTGGAGELFF,TGTGCCAGCAGTTTATCAACGGGGGGCGCCGGGGAGCTGTTTTTT,NA,TRBV27,NA,TRBJ2-2
CASSSGDSPILYF,TGTGCCAGCAGTTCCGGGGACAGCCCCATTCTGTACTTC,NA,TRBV6-6,TRBD1,TRBJ2-5
CASSDPRGASYEQYF,TGTGCCAGCAGTGACCCCCGGGGGGCTAGCTACGAGCAGTACTTC,NA,TRBV2,NA,TRBJ2-7
CASSYSPTVSYEQYF,TGTGCCAGCAGTTACTCCCCGACAGTAAGCTACGAGCAGTACTTC,NA,TRBV6-6,NA,TRBJ2-7
CASSTQGTGANVLTF,TGTGCCAGCAGCACACAGGGTACTGGGGCCAACGTCCTGACTTTC,NA,TRBV28,NA,TRBJ2-6
CASSSSGGGYTF,TGTGCCAGCAGCTCTAGCGGGGGCGGCTACACCTTC,few,TRBV7-9,NA,TRBJ1-2
CASREDRRSSSLQYF,TGTGCCAGCAGGGAGGACAGGAGATCCTCTTCGCTCCAGTATTTT,NA,TRBV2,TRBD1,TRBJ2-3
CASSPTGALSNQPQHF,TGTGCCAGCAGTCCGACAGGGGCCTTGAGCAATCAGCCCCAGCATTTT,NA,TRBV7-2,TRBD1,TRBJ1-5
CASSLSRSTGGAGELFF,TGTGCCAGCAGTTTATCGAGGAGCACGGGAGGTGCCGGGGAGCTGTTTTTT,few,TRBV27,TRBD2,TRBJ2-2